This TCR beta chain originates from a study of radiation and T cells in renal cell carcinoma. Study context: Nephrectomy followed 15 Gy stereotactic body radiation by 4 weeks. Points from the study as a whole: In blood, top tumor clones expanded by 2 weeks, shrinking by 4.

As concerns this clone: Its antigen is unknown.

V lost 4 bases and J lost 6; bases outside the gene matches: 6. Germline V gene lookup returns CDR1 SGHRS and CDR2 YFSETQ. This CDR3 has 15 amino acids. Only in-frame clones appear in the TCRdb table, and some are missing; sequencing was by immunoSEQ multiplex PCR. The table records around 120,000 clones, roughly 77% of them present only once. Described time point: blood 2 weeks post-SBRT. Treatment defined: 15 Gy SBRT to primary tumor, nephrectomy 4 weeks later. Serial blood draws occurred at baseline and 2 and 4 weeks post-SBRT. This receptor was taken from a woman aged 55-70 years with renal cell carcinoma. This rearrangement joins TRBV5-1 to TRBJ2-2, with TRBD1 matching over 10 bases. The material sequenced was blood, taken from a patient whose treatment included radiotherapy and nephrectomy. Written as DNA, the CDR3 is TGCGCCAGCAGCCCGGACAGGGGGAGGGCCGGGGAGCTGTTTTTT. Protein product: CASSPDRGRAGELFF.